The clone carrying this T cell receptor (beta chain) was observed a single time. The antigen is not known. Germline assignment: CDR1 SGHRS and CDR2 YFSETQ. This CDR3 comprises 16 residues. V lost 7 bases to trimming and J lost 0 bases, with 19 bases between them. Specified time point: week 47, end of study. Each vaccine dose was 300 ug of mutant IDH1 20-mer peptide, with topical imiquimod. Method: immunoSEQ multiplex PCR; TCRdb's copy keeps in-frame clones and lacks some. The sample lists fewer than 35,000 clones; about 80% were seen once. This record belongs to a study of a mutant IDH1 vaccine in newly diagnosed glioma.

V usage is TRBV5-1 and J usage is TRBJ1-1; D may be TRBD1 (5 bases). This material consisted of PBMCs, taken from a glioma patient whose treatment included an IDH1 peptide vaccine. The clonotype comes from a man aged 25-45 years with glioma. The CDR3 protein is CASQTLGPLMNTEAFF. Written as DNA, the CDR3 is TGCGCCAGCCAGACCTTGGGGCCTTTAATGAACACTGAAGCTTTCTTT.